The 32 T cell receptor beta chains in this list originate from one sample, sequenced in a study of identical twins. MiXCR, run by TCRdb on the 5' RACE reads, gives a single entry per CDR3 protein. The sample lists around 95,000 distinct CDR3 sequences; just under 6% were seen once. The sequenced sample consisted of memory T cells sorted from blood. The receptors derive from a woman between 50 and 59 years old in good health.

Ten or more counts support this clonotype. CDR3 nucleotide sequence: TGCGCCAGCAGCCATGTAGGGACGACCAACACTGAAGCTTTCTTT. Encoded protein: CASSHVGTTNTEAFF. This chain joins TRBV4-1 and TRBJ1-1; a weak D match, TRBD1 (5 bases). Germline V lookup: CDR1 MGHRA, CDR2 YSYEKL. The CDR3 loop spans 15 amino acids. Deletions cut 3 bases from V and 2 bases from J, with 13 bases between.

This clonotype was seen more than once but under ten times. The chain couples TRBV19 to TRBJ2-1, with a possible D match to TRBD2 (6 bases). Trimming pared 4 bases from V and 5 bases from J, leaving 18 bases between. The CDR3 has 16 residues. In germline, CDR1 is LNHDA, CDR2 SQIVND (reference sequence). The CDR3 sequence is CASSKRRANYDNEQFF. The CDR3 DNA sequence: TGTGCCAGTAGTAAAAGGAGGGCAAATTACGACAATGAGCAGTTCTTC.

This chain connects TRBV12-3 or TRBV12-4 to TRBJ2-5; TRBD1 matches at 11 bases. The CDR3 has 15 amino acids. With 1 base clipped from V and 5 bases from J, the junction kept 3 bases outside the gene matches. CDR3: CASSLGTGGAETQYF. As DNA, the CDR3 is TGTGCCAGCAGTTTAGGGACAGGGGGCGCGGAGACCCAGTACTTC.

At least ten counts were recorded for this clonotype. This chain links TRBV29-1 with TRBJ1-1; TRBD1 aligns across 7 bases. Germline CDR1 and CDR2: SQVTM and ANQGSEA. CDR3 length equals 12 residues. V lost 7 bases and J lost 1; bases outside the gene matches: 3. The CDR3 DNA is TGCAGCGCGGGACAGCCGAACACTGAAGCTTTCTTT. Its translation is CSAGQPNTEAFF. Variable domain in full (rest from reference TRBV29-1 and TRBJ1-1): SAVISQKPSRDICQRGTSLTIQCQVDSQVTMMFWYRQQPGQSLTLIATANQGSEATYESGFVIDKFPISRPNLTFSTLTVSNMSPEDSSIYLCSAGQPNTEAFFGQGTRLTVV.

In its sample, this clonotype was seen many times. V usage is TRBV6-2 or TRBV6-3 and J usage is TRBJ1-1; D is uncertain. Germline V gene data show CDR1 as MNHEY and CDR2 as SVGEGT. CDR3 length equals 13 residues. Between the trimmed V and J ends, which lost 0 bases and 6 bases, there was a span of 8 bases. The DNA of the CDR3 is TGTGCCAGCAGTTACTCGATATGGGCTGAAGCTTTCTTT. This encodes CASSYSIWAEAFF.

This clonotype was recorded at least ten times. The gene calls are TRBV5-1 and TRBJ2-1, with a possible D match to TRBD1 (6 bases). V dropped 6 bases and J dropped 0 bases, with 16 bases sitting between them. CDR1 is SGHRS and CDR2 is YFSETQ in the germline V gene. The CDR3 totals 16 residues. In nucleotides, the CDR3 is TGCGCCAGCACCAAAAAGCAGGGGAGCTCCTACAATGAGCAGTTCTTC. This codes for CASTKKQGSSYNEQFF.

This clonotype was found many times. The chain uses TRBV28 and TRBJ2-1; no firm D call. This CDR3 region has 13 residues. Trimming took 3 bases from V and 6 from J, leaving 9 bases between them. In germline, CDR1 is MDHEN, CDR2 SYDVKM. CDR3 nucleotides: TGTGCCAGCAGTTTGCAGGAGCTCAATGAGCAGTTCTTC. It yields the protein CASSLQELNEQFF.

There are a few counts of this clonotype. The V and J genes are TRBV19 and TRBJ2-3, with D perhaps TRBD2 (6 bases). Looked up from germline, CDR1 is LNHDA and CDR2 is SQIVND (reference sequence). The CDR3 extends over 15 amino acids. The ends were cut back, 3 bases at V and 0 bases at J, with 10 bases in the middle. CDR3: CASSIGAGSTDTQYF. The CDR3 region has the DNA TGTGCCAGTAGTATCGGCGCGGGGAGCACAGATACGCAGTATTTT.

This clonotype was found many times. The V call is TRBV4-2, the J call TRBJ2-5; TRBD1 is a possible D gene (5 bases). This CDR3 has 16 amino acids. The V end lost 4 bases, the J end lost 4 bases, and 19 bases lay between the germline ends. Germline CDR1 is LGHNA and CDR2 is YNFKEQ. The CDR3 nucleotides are TGTGCCAGCAGCCCAAAAGTGAGACAGCTTGGAGAGACCCAGTACTTC. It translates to CASSPKVRQLGETQYF.

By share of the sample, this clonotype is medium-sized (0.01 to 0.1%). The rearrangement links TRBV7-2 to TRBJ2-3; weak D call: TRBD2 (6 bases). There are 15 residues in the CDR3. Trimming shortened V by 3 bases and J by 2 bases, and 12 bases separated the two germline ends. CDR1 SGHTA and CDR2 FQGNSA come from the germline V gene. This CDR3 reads CASSFRGTHTDTQYF. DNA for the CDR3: TGTGCCAGCAGCTTCCGCGGGACTCACACAGATACGCAGTATTTT.

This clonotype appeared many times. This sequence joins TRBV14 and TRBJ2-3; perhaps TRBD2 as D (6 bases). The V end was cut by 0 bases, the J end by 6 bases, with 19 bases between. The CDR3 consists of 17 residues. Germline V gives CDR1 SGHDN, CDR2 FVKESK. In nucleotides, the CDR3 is TGTGCCAGCAGCCAAGAGATTGGCGGGATCTCCGGGGATACGCAGTATTTT. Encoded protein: CASSQEIGGISGDTQYF.

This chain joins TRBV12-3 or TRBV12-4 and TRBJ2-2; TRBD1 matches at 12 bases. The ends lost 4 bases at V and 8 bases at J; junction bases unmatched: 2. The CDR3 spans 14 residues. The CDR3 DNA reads TGTGCCAGCAGTTGGGGACAGGGGGCAGGGGAGCTGTTTTTT. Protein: CASSWGQGAGELFF.

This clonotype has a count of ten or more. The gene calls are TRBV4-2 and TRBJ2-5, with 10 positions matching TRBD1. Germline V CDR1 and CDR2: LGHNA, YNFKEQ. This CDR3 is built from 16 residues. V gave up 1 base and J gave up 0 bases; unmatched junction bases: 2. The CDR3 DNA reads TGTGCCAGCAGCCAAGGGACAGGGGGTTACCAAGAGACCCAGTACTTC. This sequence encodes CASSQGTGGYQETQYF.

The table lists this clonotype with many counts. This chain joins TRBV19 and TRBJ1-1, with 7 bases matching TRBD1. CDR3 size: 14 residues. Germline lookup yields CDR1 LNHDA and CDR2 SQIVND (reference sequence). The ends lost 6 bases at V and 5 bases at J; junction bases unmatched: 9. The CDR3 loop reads CASRSDRRRTEAFF. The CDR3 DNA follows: TGTGCCAGTAGGTCGGACAGGAGGAGGACTGAAGCTTTCTTT. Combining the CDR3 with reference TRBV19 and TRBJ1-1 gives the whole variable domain DGGITQSPKYLFRKEGQNVTLSCEQNLNHDAMYWYRQDPGQGLRLIYYSQIVNDFQKGDIAEGYSVSREKKESFPLTVTSAQKNPTAFYLCASRSDRRRTEAFFGQGTRLTVV.

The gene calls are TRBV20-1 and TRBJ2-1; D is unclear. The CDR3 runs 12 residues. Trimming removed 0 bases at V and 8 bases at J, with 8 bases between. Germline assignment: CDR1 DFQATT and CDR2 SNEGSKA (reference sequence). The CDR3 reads CSAREAPHEQFF. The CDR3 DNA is TGCAGTGCTAGAGAGGCGCCCCATGAGCAGTTCTTC.

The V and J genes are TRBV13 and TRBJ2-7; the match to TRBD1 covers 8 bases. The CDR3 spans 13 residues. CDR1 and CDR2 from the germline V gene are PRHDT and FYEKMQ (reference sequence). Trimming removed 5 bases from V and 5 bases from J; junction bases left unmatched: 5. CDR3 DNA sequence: TGTGCCAGCAGCCCCAGGGGGCGCCACGAGCAGTACTTC. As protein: CASSPRGRHEQYF.

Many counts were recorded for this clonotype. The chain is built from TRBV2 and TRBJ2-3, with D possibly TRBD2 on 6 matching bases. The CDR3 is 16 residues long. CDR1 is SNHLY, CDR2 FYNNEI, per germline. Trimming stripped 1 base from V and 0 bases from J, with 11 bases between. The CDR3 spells CASSEVLATSTDTQYF. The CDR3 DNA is TGTGCCAGCAGTGAAGTTCTAGCGACTAGCACAGATACGCAGTATTTT.

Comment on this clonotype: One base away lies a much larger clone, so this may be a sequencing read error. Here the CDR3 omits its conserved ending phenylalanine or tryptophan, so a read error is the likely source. The CDR3 DNA reads as TGTGCCAGCAGTGAAACTGGGAGATACGAGCAGTACTCC. Its translation is CASSETGRYEQYS. The chain uses TRBV2 and TRBJ2-7; a possible D gene is TRBD2 (5 bases). The CDR3 sequence is 13 residues long. V lost 2 bases and J 4 bases, leaving 9 bases between the germline ends. Germline CDR1 is SNHLY and CDR2 is FYNNEI.

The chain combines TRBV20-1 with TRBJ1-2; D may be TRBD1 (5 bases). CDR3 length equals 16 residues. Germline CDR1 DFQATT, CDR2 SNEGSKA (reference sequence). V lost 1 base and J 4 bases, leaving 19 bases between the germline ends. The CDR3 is CSARGHSGPRIYGYTF. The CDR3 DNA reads TGCAGTGCTAGAGGCCACTCAGGGCCCCGAATCTATGGCTACACCTTC.

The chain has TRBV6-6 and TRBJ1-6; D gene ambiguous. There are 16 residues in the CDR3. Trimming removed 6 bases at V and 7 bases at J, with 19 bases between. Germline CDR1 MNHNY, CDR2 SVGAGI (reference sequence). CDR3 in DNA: TGTGCCAGCAGAGCCCCTCCGGCGGGCCCAAATTCACCCCTCCACTTT. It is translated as CASRAPPAGPNSPLHF.

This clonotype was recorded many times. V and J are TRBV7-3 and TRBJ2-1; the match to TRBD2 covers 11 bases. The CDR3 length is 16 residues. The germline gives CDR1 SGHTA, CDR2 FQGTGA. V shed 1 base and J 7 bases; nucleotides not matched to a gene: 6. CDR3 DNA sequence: TGTGCCAGCAGCTTAAGTTTAGCGGGAGGGAGGAATGAGCAGTTCTTC. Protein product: CASSLSLAGGRNEQFF.

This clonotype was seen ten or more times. The CDR3 spells CASSQEAGLNTEAFF. The CDR3 bases are TGCGCCAGCAGCCAAGAGGCGGGATTGAACACTGAAGCTTTCTTT. The chain recombines TRBV4-1 with TRBJ1-1; D call uncertain. CDR1 and CDR2 (germline): MGHRA, YSYEKL. V dropped 0 bases and J dropped 0 bases, with 8 bases sitting between them. The CDR3 has 15 amino acids.

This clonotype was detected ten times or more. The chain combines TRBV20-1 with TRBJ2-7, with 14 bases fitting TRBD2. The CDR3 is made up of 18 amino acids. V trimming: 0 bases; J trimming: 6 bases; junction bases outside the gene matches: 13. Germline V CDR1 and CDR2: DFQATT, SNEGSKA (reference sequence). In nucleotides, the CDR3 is TGCAGTGCTAGAGATCTGACTAGCGGGAGGGCCCTTTCTGCCGAGCAGTACTTC. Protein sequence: CSARDLTSGRALSAEQYF.

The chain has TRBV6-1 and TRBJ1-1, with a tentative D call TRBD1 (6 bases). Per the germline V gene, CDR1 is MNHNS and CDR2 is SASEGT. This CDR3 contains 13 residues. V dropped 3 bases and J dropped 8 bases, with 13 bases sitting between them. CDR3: CASSERGGFEAFF. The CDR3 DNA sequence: TGTGCCAGCAGTGAGCGAGGGGGGTTCGAAGCTTTCTTT.

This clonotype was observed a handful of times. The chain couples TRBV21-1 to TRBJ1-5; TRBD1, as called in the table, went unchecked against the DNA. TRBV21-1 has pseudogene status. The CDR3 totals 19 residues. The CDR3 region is CASSCTRALSRWRNQPQHF. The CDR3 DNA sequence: TGTGCCAGCAGCTGTACCCGCGCTCTTTCCCGGTGGCGCAATCAGCCCCAGCATTTT.

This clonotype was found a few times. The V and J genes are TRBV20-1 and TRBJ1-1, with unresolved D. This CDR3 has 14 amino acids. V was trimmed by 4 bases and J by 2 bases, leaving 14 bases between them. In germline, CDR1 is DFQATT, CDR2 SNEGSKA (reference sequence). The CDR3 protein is CSATRRALNTEAFF. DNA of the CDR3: TGCAGTGCTACCCGCCGGGCTTTAAACACTGAAGCTTTCTTT.

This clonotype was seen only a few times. CDR3 nucleotides: TGTGCCAGCAGTTTATTCGAGGGGGTTGAGCAGTTCTTC. Translated: CASSLFEGVEQFF. The chain links TRBV12-3 or TRBV12-4 to TRBJ2-1, with a tentative D call TRBD1 (6 bases). This CDR3 has 13 residues. V shed 2 bases and J shed 9 bases, with 11 bases lying between them.

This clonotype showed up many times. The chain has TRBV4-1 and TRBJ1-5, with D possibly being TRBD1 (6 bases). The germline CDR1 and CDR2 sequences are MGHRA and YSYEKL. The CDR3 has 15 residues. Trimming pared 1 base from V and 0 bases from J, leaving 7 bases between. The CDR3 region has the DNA TGCGCCAGCAGCCAAGGGACAGTTAGCAATCAGCCCCAGCATTTT. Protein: CASSQGTVSNQPQHF.

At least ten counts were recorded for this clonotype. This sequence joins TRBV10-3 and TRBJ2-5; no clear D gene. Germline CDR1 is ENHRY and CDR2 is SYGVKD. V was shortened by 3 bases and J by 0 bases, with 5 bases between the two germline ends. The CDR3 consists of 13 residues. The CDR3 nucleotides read TGTGCCATCAGTGATGGGTACCAAGAGACCCAGTACTTC. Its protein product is CAISDGYQETQYF.

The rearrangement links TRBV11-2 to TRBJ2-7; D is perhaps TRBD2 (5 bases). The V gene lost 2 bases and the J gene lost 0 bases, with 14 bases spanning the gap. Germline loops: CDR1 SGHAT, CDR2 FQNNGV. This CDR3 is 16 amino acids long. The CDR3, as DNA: TGTGCCAGCAGCTTATTAGTTAGTGGGAGCTCCTACGAGCAGTACTTC. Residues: CASSLLVSGSSYEQYF.

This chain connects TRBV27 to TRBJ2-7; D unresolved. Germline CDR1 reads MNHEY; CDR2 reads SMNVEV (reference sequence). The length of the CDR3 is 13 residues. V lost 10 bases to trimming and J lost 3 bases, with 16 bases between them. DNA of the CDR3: TGTGCCACCTCGAAGCGACCCAGCTACGAGCAGTACGTC. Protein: CATSKRPSYEQYV.

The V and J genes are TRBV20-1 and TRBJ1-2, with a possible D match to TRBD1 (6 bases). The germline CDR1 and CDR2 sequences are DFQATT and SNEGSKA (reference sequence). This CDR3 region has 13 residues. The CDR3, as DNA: TGCAGATTAGCAGGGGAATCTAACTATGGCTACACCTTC. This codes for CRLAGESNYGYTF.